The 13 T cell receptor beta chains in this list originate from one sample, sequenced in a study of human T cells and chemical hapten exposure. TCRdb reprocessed the RACE reads via MiXCR and lists one record per CDR3 protein. The sample carries around 99,000 distinct CDR3 sequences, 12% recorded once. Time point meaning: patch test 1, 2 weeks after DPC sensitization. Treatment defined: therapeutic diphenylcyclopropenone sensitization with weekly scalp DPC. Sequenced here: whole blood, sampled in connection with sensitization to the hapten diphenylcyclopropenone (DPC). The receptor source for this set is a woman aged 40 to 55 with alopecia areata. Some clones in this sample may be carry-over from other donors' samples.

This clonotype was seen more than once but under ten times. The chain has TRBV20-1 and TRBJ2-2; D gene unclear. Trimming took off 1 base at V and 4 bases at J, with 7 bases between the two ends. The CDR3 covers 13 residues. CDR1 and CDR2 (germline): DFQATT, SNEGSKA (reference sequence). The CDR3 sequence: CSARGSSTGELFF. The CDR3 DNA is TGCAGTGCTAGAGGGTCGAGCACCGGGGAGCTGTTTTTT.

The rearrangement links TRBV28 to TRBJ1-2; D is uncertain. V was clipped by 5 bases and J by 3 bases, with 13 bases between them. Germline V lookup: CDR1 MDHEN, CDR2 SYDVKM. This CDR3 is 14 amino acids long. The CDR3 sequence: CASSTPRDYYGYTF. As DNA, the CDR3 is TGTGCCAGCAGTACCCCTAGGGATTACTATGGCTACACCTTC.

This clonotype was picked up a small number of times. The junction does not match germline at one end; this may be a read error. V and J are TRBV29-1 and TRBJ2-5; D is unresolved. This CDR3 spans 11 amino acids. Germline assignment: CDR1 SQVTM and CDR2 ANQGSEA. CDR3 DNA sequence: TGCAGCGTTGAAGATCTGCGCGTTCTTAACTTC. This codes for CSVEDLRVLNF.

This clonotype was recorded many times. Here the CDR3 reads CASSLPKGTGTYEQYF. DNA for the CDR3: TGTGCCAGCAGCCTGCCGAAAGGGACAGGAACCTACGAGCAGTACTTC. V gene TRBV7-2 combines with J gene TRBJ2-7, with 8 bases lining up with TRBD1. Trimming removed 5 bases from V and 2 bases from J; junction bases left unmatched: 11. The CDR3 is made up of 16 amino acids. CDR1 SGHTA and CDR2 FQGNSA come from the germline V gene.

This clonotype was observed once. The chain joins TRBV5-6 to TRBJ2-7; D uncertain. V lost 0 bases and J 5 bases, leaving 3 bases between the germline ends. There are 11 residues in the CDR3. Germline V lookup: CDR1 SGHDT, CDR2 YYEEEE. The CDR3, as DNA: TGTGCCAGCAGCTTGGACCACGAGCAGTACTTC. It yields the protein CASSLDHEQYF. Filled out from reference TRBV5-6 and TRBJ2-7, the complete variable domain reads DAGVTQSPTHLIKTRGQQVTLRCSPKSGHDTVSWYQQALGQGPQFIFQYYEEEERQRGNFPDRFSGHQFPNYSSELNVNALLLGDSALYLCASSLDHEQYFGPGTRLTVT.

The genes are TRBV5-4 and TRBJ1-4; a possible D gene is TRBD1 (6 bases). Looked up from germline, CDR1 is SGHNT and CDR2 is YYREEE (reference sequence). The CDR3 runs to 16 residues. With 4 bases removed from V and 8 bases from J, the gap between germline ends came to 21 bases. The CDR3 DNA is TGTGCCAGCAGCCGTAGACTGCCAGGGGAGGGAGAAAAACTGTTTTTT. It translates to CASSRRLPGEGEKLFF.

This clonotype was observed a few times. CDR3 coding DNA: TGCAGTGCAGATGGACAGGGCCATCAGCCCCAGCATTTT. Translated, it gives CSADGQGHQPQHF. The genes are TRBV20-1 and TRBJ1-5; 8 bases are shared with TRBD1. Germline V gene data show CDR1 as DFQATT and CDR2 as SNEGSKA (reference sequence). This CDR3 has 13 amino acids. Germline trimming cut 6 bases from V and 5 bases from J; bases unmatched to any gene: 6.

This clonotype has ten or more counts. This chain joins TRBV4-3 and TRBJ2-2; no reliable D call. The CDR3 spans 17 residues. V lost 1 base and J 2 bases, leaving 14 bases between the germline ends. The germline CDR1 and CDR2 sequences are LGHNA and YSLEER. The CDR3 DNA is TGCGCCAGCAGCCAAGTTTGGCGCTTGGGTAACACCGGGGAGCTGTTTTTT. Translation gives CASSQVWRLGNTGELFF.

This clonotype came up many times. This rearrangement joins TRBV12-3 or TRBV12-4 to TRBJ2-5; 7 bases fit TRBD1. The trim removed 2 bases at V and 2 bases at J, leaving 2 bases unmatched. This CDR3 region has 14 residues. DNA of the CDR3: TGTGCCAGCAGTTTACCGGGACAGCAAGAGACCCAGTACTTC. It codes for CASSLPGQQETQYF.

This clonotype appeared a few times. The V call is TRBV7-3, the J call TRBJ2-1; TRBD2 matches 8 bases. The V gene end was trimmed by 2 bases and the J gene end by 5 bases; junction bases not matched to a gene: 14. This CDR3 contains 18 residues. Germline lookup yields CDR1 SGHTA and CDR2 FQGTGA. CDR3 sequence reads: CASSLGGLAGTLDNEQFF. The CDR3 bases are TGTGCCAGCAGCTTAGGGGGATTAGCGGGAACCCTAGACAATGAGCAGTTCTTC.

This chain joins TRBV9 and TRBJ2-5; D may be TRBD1 or TRBD2 (5 bases each). This CDR3 contains 15 residues. V was shortened by 6 bases and J by 2 bases, with 17 bases between the two germline ends. Germline CDR1 is SGDLS and CDR2 is YYNGEE. The CDR3 sequence is CASTTGGTFQETQYF. The CDR3 DNA reads as TGTGCCAGCACGACTGGGGGAACCTTTCAAGAGACCCAGTACTTC.

This clonotype was observed a handful of times. The rearrangement uses TRBV7-2 and TRBJ2-7; perhaps D is TRBD1 or TRBD2 (5 bases each). Per the germline V gene, CDR1 is SGHTA and CDR2 is FQGNSA. CDR3 length: 14 amino acids. Trimming took 5 bases from V and 6 from J, leaving 17 bases between them. The CDR3 region is CASSADWGSSEQYF. The CDR3 DNA is TGTGCCAGCAGCGCGGACTGGGGCAGTTCCGAGCAGTACTTC.

The V call is TRBV18, the J call TRBJ2-7; maybe TRBD1 (5 bases). The CDR3 covers 13 residues. Trimming removed 3 bases from V and 1 base from J, with 7 bases in between. The germline gives CDR1 KGHSH, CDR2 LQKENI. The CDR3: CASSPTESYEQYF. Written as DNA, the CDR3 is TGTGCCAGCTCACCGACAGAGTCCTACGAGCAGTACTTC.